A single sample gave rise to the 21 T cell receptor beta chains below, sequenced in a study of blood T cells in healthy people across ages. Sample-barcoded 5' priming and a J-beta primer mix drove a second PCR of about 6 to 12 cycles. TCRdb redid the calling of the 5' RACE reads with MiXCR, one entry per CDR3 protein. The data show 1.5 million to 2 million distinct CDR3 sequences, about 39% seen once. Sequencing input: blood. Receptors originate from a human donor in good health.

The chain joins TRBV12-5 to TRBJ2-1; 8 bases are a match to TRBD1. Germline loops: CDR1 LGHNT, CDR2 FRNRAP. The trim removed 6 bases at V and 7 bases at J, leaving 17 bases unmatched. This CDR3 is 17 amino acids long. This CDR3 is CASGSPVWTGSGNEQFF. CDR3 bases: TGTGCTAGTGGCTCACCGGTGTGGACAGGGAGTGGTAATGAGCAGTTCTTC.

This chain links TRBV20-1 with TRBJ2-1, with D tentatively TRBD1 or TRBD2 (6 bases each). The CDR3 consists of 13 residues. The V end lost 5 bases, the J end lost 4 bases, and 12 bases lay between the germline ends. In germline, CDR1 is DFQATT, CDR2 SNEGSKA (reference sequence). The DNA for the CDR3 is TGCAGTGCTCAGCCGGGGGCATACAATGAGCAGTTCTTC. Protein sequence: CSAQPGAYNEQFF.

This chain joins TRBV12-3 or TRBV12-4 and TRBJ2-4, with 8 bases lining up with TRBD2. The DNA end favors TRBJ2-7, so the J call may be wrong. The CDR3 has 14 residues. The CDR3 region is CASSPIAGHYEQYF. CDR3 bases: TGTGCCAGCAGTCCTATAGCGGGGCACTACGAGCAGTACTTC.

The rearrangement links TRBV9 to TRBJ1-1; D unresolved. This CDR3 is built from 15 residues. V was trimmed by 1 base and J by 0 bases, leaving 10 bases between them. Germline V gene sequence: CDR1 SGDLS, CDR2 YYNGEE. The CDR3 DNA sequence: TGTGCCAGCAGCGTAAAAGAAGTAATGAACACTGAAGCTTTCTTT. This sequence encodes CASSVKEVMNTEAFF.

Only a few counts were recorded for this clonotype. The rearrangement links TRBV6-1 to TRBJ1-1; weak D call: TRBD1 (5 bases). Germline CDR1 MNHNS, CDR2 SASEGT. The CDR3 sequence is 18 residues long. V lost 0 bases to trimming and J lost 0 bases, with 17 bases between them. The DNA of the CDR3 is TGTGCCAGCAGTGAAGCGCTTCTCCGACAGATCTTGAACACTGAAGCTTTCTTT. Protein product: CASSEALLRQILNTEAFF.

The genes are TRBV20-1 and TRBJ2-3; the D gene is possibly TRBD1 (6 bases). The CDR3 consists of 13 residues. Germline CDR1 is DFQATT and CDR2 is SNEGSKA (reference sequence). V shed 3 bases and J shed 6 bases, with 13 bases lying between them. This CDR3 is CSASKTGKDTQYF. DNA for the CDR3: TGCAGTGCTAGTAAAACAGGGAAGGATACGCAGTATTTT.

The chain uses TRBV11-2 and TRBJ2-1; 10 nucleotides align to TRBD1. Trimming took 5 bases from V and 2 from J; bases not matched to a gene: 3. CDR1 is SGHAT and CDR2 is FQNNGV in the germline V gene. The CDR3 is made up of 15 amino acids. CDR3 region: CASSQTGGAYNEQFF. CDR3 sequence (DNA): TGTGCCAGCAGCCAGACAGGGGGCGCCTACAATGAGCAGTTCTTC.

The chain carries TRBV27 and TRBJ1-4, with D unclear. The CDR3 loop spans 14 amino acids. The germline V and J ends were trimmed by 6 bases and 8 bases, with 16 bases remaining between them. Germline CDR1 and CDR2: MNHEY and SMNVEV (reference sequence). CDR3 protein: CASSSPGEEEKLFF. CDR3 bases: TGTGCCAGCAGCTCCCCTGGGGAAGAAGAAAAACTGTTTTTT.

In this sample, this clonotype turned up a few times. This chain uses TRBV12-3 or TRBV12-4 with TRBJ2-5; D might be TRBD1 (6 bases). This CDR3 is 15 amino acids long. With 1 base removed from V and 4 bases from J, the gap between germline ends came to 13 bases. The CDR3 DNA sequence: TGTGCCAGCAGTTTAGTTTACAGGGAAGGAGAGACCCAGTACTTC. Amino acid sequence: CASSLVYREGETQYF.

This clonotype was counted between two and nine times. V usage is TRBV6-2 or TRBV6-3 and J usage is TRBJ2-5; D might be TRBD1 (6 bases). The germline V and J ends were trimmed by 1 base and 5 bases, with 17 bases remaining between them. The CDR3 sequence is 16 residues long. The germline gives CDR1 MNHEY, CDR2 SVGEGT. The CDR3 DNA reads TGTGCCAGCAGTTACTACAGAGAGACAGGACGGGAGACCCAGTACTTC. Its protein is CASSYYRETGRETQYF.

This clonotype has just a few counts. The genes are TRBV7-2 and TRBJ1-4, with TRBD1 as a possible D gene (5 bases). Trimming cost V 3 bases and J 7 bases, with 15 bases left between them. The CDR3 loop spans 15 amino acids. Germline CDR1 is SGHTA and CDR2 is FQGNSA. The CDR3 coding sequence is TGTGCCAGCAGCTTCAACCCGAACAGGCTTGAAAAACTGTTTTTT. Amino acids: CASSFNPNRLEKLFF.

This rearrangement joins TRBV6-5 to TRBJ2-5; 9 bases agree with TRBD1. The trim removed 10 bases at V and 3 bases at J, leaving 9 bases unmatched. Germline V gene sequence: CDR1 MNHEY, CDR2 SVGAGI. The CDR3 is made up of 14 amino acids. Here the CDR3 reads CATGKQGAEETQYF. The CDR3 coding sequence is TGTGCCACCGGGAAACAGGGGGCAGAAGAGACCCAGTACTTC.

The chain employs TRBV6-2 or TRBV6-3 and TRBJ2-3, with TRBD2 identical over 10 bases. Trimming removed 7 bases from V and 6 bases from J; junction bases left unmatched: 16. The CDR3 is made up of 17 amino acids. CDR1 is MNHEY and CDR2 is SVGEGT in the germline V gene. The CDR3 loop reads CASTLAGEKPHVDTQYF. CDR3 bases: TGTGCCAGCACGCTAGCGGGGGAGAAACCACATGTGGATACGCAGTATTTT.

Remarks on this clonotype: At one end, the junction sequence differs from germline, possibly due to a read error. The chain couples TRBV5-1 to TRBJ2-3; D might be TRBD2 (6 bases). This CDR3 is built from 13 residues. Germline CDR1 SGHRS, CDR2 YFSETQ. CDR3 DNA: TGCGCCAGCAGTACTACTAGCACAAATACGCAGTATTTT. It yields the protein CASSTTSTNTQYF.

The chain combines TRBV9 with TRBJ1-6; D is ambiguous. V lost 3 bases and J lost 9, with 13 bases in between. Germline lookup yields CDR1 SGDLS and CDR2 YYNGEE. CDR3 length equals 14 residues. The CDR3 is CASSAGPPGSPLHF. The CDR3 coding sequence is TGTGCCAGCAGCGCGGGCCCGCCGGGTTCACCCCTCCACTTT. The whole variable domain, filled in from reference TRBV9 and TRBJ1-6, reads DSGVTQTPKHLITATGQRVTLRCSPRSGDLSVYWYQQSLDQGLQFLIQYYNGEERAKGNILERFSAQQFPDLHSELNLSSLELGDSALYFCASSAGPPGSPLHFGNGTRLTVT.

The gene calls are TRBV15 and TRBJ2-7, with 14 positions matching TRBD2. Germline assignment: CDR1 LNHNV and CDR2 YYDKDF (reference sequence). This CDR3 is built from 18 residues. V dropped 8 bases and J dropped 2; count of bases not matched to a gene: 14. CDR3 loop: CATGRLGLAGGSTYEQYF. As DNA, the CDR3 is TGTGCCACCGGCCGATTAGGACTAGCGGGGGGTTCAACCTACGAGCAGTACTTC.

This chain uses TRBV4-1 with TRBJ2-7; D might be TRBD2 (7 bases). Germline V gene sequence: CDR1 MGHRA, CDR2 YSYEKL. V dropped 1 base and J dropped 1 base, with 20 bases sitting between them. The CDR3 contains 18 residues. The CDR3 is CASSQAGGAGVGSYEQYF. Here the CDR3 DNA reads TGCGCCAGCAGCCAAGCTGGGGGGGCGGGGGTTGGGTCCTACGAGCAGTACTTC.

Remarks on this clonotype: An end of the junction does not agree with germline; a read error may underlie this. The CDR3 DNA follows: TGTGCCGGCAGCTCTTACCGATACAATGAGCAGTTCTTC. It translates to CAGSSYRYNEQFF. This chain uses TRBV5-5 with TRBJ2-1; D gene uncertain. The germline V gene encodes CDR1 SGHKS and CDR2 YYEKEE (reference sequence). The CDR3 loop spans 13 amino acids.

The CDR3 loop is CASSPRQGVSEELFF. CDR3 DNA: TGTGCCAGCAGCCCCCGACAGGGGGTCTCAGAAGAACTGTTTTTT. This chain uses TRBV7-9 with TRBJ1-4; TRBD1 aligns across 9 bases. Germline CDR1 and CDR2: SEHNR and FQNEAQ (reference sequence). This CDR3 has 15 residues. Trimming removed 5 bases from V and 12 bases from J; junction bases left unmatched: 13.

The CDR3 nucleotides are TGCGCCAGCAGCTTGGCCCCGACTGAGGATACGCAGTATTTT. The encoded protein is CASSLAPTEDTQYF. The J gene is TRBJ2-3, the V gene TRBV5-1; no clear D. V was cut by 0 bases and J by 6 bases, with 11 bases left in between. This CDR3 is 14 amino acids long. Germline V CDR1 and CDR2: SGHRS, YFSETQ.

Points on this clonotype: A read error may explain this, as a much larger clone is one base away. The chain carries TRBV5-5 and TRBJ2-3, with 8 positions matching TRBD2. The V segment lost 2 bases and the J segment 4 bases; nucleotides outside the gene matches: 6. There are 15 residues in the CDR3. Germline CDR1 reads SGHKS; CDR2 reads YYEKEE (reference sequence). The CDR3 protein is CASSLGGGFSDTQYF. The DNA of the CDR3 is TGTGCCAGCAGCTTAGGCGGGGGGTTCTCAGATACGCAGTATTTT. The variable domain in full, completed from reference TRBV5-5 and TRBJ2-3, reads DAGVTQSPTHLIKTRGQQVTLRCSPISGHKSVSWYQQVLGQGPQFIFQYYEKEERGRGNFPDRFSARQFPNYSSELNVNALLLGDSALYLCASSLGGGFSDTQYFGPGTRLTVL.